The text below deals with one T cell receptor beta chain. Its antigen is as yet unknown. The data belong to a study of cytomegalovirus exposure and HLA in healthy donors. Study-level points and caveats: The analysis excluded some indistinguishable V segments, including TRBV6-2 and TRBV6-3. Listed as cytomegalovirus-associated were 150 to 200 TCR beta chains.

The PCR was carried out with 60 Vbeta primers and 13 Jbeta primers. Per the study methods: Around 10 million shared chains were among 65 million to 85 million unique TCR beta chains counted in a later analysis. Only in-frame clones appear in the TCRdb table, and some are missing; sequencing was by immunoSEQ multiplex PCR. D and trimming come from the DNA, and the V and J calls and clone size come from that table. The table includes some 130,000 clones, 82% detected once. Germline assignment: CDR1 MDHEN and CDR2 SYDVKM. The CDR3 runs 12 residues. V dropped 5 bases and J dropped 9 bases, with 11 bases sitting between them.

The rearrangement uses TRBV28 and TRBJ2-1; D is uncertain. The clonotype was recovered from a woman between 50 and 59 years old in good health and CMV-seropositive. Sequencing was carried out using PBMCs. This chain's CDR3 is CASSLLAAEQFF. The CDR3 DNA reads as TGTGCCAGCAGTCTCCTCGCGGCTGAGCAGTTCTTC.